This T cell receptor beta chain was found in a study of T cells in Graves' hyperthyroidism and ophthalmopathy. Whole-study findings and limits: Ophthalmopathy cases were set apart from stable hyperthyroidism by a 13 V-J model. The model made its ophthalmopathy prediction, and onset followed a median 6.5 months later.

Uncontrolled infection, other autoimmune disease, pregnancy or lactation excluded patients. Trimming left V 1 base short and J 3 bases short, with 15 bases between. There are 15 residues in the CDR3. The V gene's germline CDR1 is DFQATT and CDR2 SNEGSKA (reference sequence). Amplification yielded TCR beta CDR3 regions, with RNA transcripts as the source. Primed by the HTBI set, a first-round RT-PCR was run on the TCR CDR3. TCRdb re-called the multiplex PCR reads through MiXCR, storing one row per CDR3 protein. The sample gives fewer than 550,000 distinct CDR3 sequences, 15% to 19% of which show up once; 14% is in the top ten. This clonotype showed up many times. Its antigen remains unknown.

The receptor was derived from a woman aged 18-29 years with Graves' hyperthyroidism. J is TRBJ2-5 and V is TRBV20-1, with a tentative D call TRBD1 (6 bases). Sequencing input: blood. CDR3 loop: CSARVSGTIEETQYF. CDR3 coding DNA: TGCAGTGCTAGAGTTTCCGGGACAATAGAAGAGACCCAGTACTTC.